The following is a TCR beta chain sequence with its context. Which antigen it targets is not known. Base qualities are not recorded, but no much larger clone differs from it by a single base. The source of the sample is a study of T cells in lung cancer brain metastases listed by TCRdb under 2018. Looking at the study overall: About 85% of the roughly 20 patients had a history of tobacco use, with a median of approximately 39 pack-years. Of the approximately 20 patients, under 19 received no interval therapy between resection of the primary and resection of the metastasis. A median interval of about 340 days was observed between acquisition of the primary and brain metastasis specimens. The study compared TCR beta CDR3 repertoires between fully resected primary non-small cell lung cancers and paired brain metastases. The cohort included approximately 20 patients who provided approximately 40 specimens, with each patient contributing one primary lung lesion and one brain metastasis. Of the patients, some 11 were female and roughly nine were male, and their median age at first diagnosis was more than 50 years. DNA integrity number averaged approximately 4.1 in both primary and metastatic specimens, with no significant difference between sites.

Each sample received between about 2.24 and 5.5 ug of genomic DNA as input, and paired samples received equal DNA input. TCR beta libraries were constructed with the immunoSEQ hsTCRbeta Kit, with multiplexed V and J gene primers used across two PCR steps. The pooled libraries, together with positive and negative controls, were sequenced on an Illumina MiSeq running a 100-cycle paired-end protocol. The study's own analysis went as follows. Raw data were processed by the immunoSEQ vendor into normalized, annotated TCR beta repertoire reports. Richness was defined as unique clones by nucleotide sequence, with iChao1 and Efron-Thisted estimators extrapolating total richness. Paired lesions were characterized and compared using Pielou's evenness, Simpson's index, top-ten clone proportional abundance, and the Morisita overlap index. TCRdb carries this immuneACCESS record with in-frame sequences only. Its versions omit some clonotypes, under half of them owing to an unresolved V gene in the studies checked, with the rest unexplained. V and J calls and clone size are as listed in that table; D and trimming were resolved from the DNA. This sample holds over a thousand clones; just over 85% were observed only once. The top ten clones comprise approximately 17% of the sample.

Patients had resection for either synchronous oligometastatic disease or delayed recurrence of a solitary brain metastasis. To avoid including cancers other than NSCLC, any patient with a history of multiple malignancies was excluded. Tumor areas were macrodissected from roughly five deparaffinized roughly 10 um unstained sections guided by marked H&E slides. All specimens were formalin-fixed and paraffin-embedded (FFPE). The AllPrep DNA/RNA FFPE Kit was used to extract genomic DNA. Clipping removes 6 bases from V and 7 bases from J, with 13 as the unmatched junction base count. The germline V gene yields SGHDT for CDR1 and YYEEEE for CDR2. Including cysteine and phenylalanine, the CDR3 has 14 amino acids. CDR3 DNA only is kept here, 42 bases in frame from base 1. What the study reported, not specific to this receptor: The ten most abundant clones made up a significantly larger repertoire fraction in brain metastases than primaries, suggesting clonal expansion. Most clones were specific to a single lesion, and paired lesions overlapped only to a limited degree (mean Morisita index 0.23). Effects of preoperative corticosteroids on T cell infiltration in brain metastases could not be controlled. Compared with their paired primaries, brain metastases had significantly fewer unique productive clones (median around 1,400 versus 4,600). DNA fragmentation in the FFPE samples may have kept the complete infiltrating T cell repertoire from being retrieved.

The sequencing sample was made of tumor tissue from a brain metastasis. The cell subset or site label, read with the paper, signifies: paired resected brain metastasis. The chain is made from TRBV5-6 and TRBJ2-7; 7 bases in between match TRBD1. The clonotype originates from a woman in her fifties or sixties with non-small cell lung cancer that had spread to the brain. The CDR3 in this case is CASTDFQRGREQYF. The DNA sequence follows: TGTGCCAGCACCGACTTCCAGAGGGGGCGGGAGCAGTACTTC. The CDR3, completed at both ends by the reference TRBV5-6 and TRBJ2-7 genes, gives the full variable domain DAGVTQSPTHLIKTRGQQVTLRCSPKSGHDTVSWYQQALGQGPQFIFQYYEEEERQRGNFPDRFSGHQFPNYSSELNVNALLLGDSALYLCASTDFQRGREQYFGPGTRLTVT.